Sequencing of this TCR beta chain was carried out in a study of cytotoxic CD8 clonotypes in ibrutinib-treated CLL. Method: immunoSEQ multiplex PCR; TCRdb's copy keeps in-frame clones and lacks some. The sample records under 300,000 clones, around 76% being singletons. The TCR sequence derives from a human donor with chronic lymphocytic leukemia. Sample: PBMCs, taken at disease progression, from a patient treated with ibrutinib.

CDR3 in DNA: TGCAGCGTTAACCTAGGGGGGGGCGGAGAGACCCAGTACTTC. It translates to CSVNLGGGGETQYF. The chain combines TRBV29-1 with TRBJ2-5; the D gene is possibly TRBD2 (7 bases). This CDR3 is built from 14 residues. Trimming removed 5 bases from V and 4 bases from J, with 17 bases in between. Germline V gene lookup returns CDR1 SQVTM and CDR2 ANQGSEA.